This T cell receptor (beta chain) is from a study of regulatory T cells in long-lasting Graves disease. Study findings and constraints: New patients shared fewer public clonotypes (more than 850) than persistent patients did (over 2,500). Preferential use of TRBV28, TRBJ1-2 and TRBJ2-5 was seen in persistent disease.

This clonotype was observed at least ten times. Its specificity is unknown. Relying on iRepertoire HTBI primers and Arm-PCR of CDR3 regions, the team built TCR beta libraries. TCRdb re-called the multiplex PCR reads through MiXCR, storing one row per CDR3 protein. The sample holds 410,000 or so distinct CDR3 sequences, just under 15% seen once. Time point noted: newly diagnosed GD, antithyroid drugs for less than 3 months. PBMCs were the source of the RNA used for TCR sequencing. Losses at the gene ends were 10 bases for V and 0 bases for J; bases not matched to a gene: 10. CDR3 length equals 16 residues. Looked up from germline, CDR1 is SGHTA and CDR2 is FQGTGA. The sample was also reused in another study, on T cells in Graves' hyperthyroidism and ophthalmopathy. According to that study: The model's output predicted ophthalmopathy at a median of about 6.5 months prior to onset.

The V gene is TRBV7-3, the J gene TRBJ2-1, with 9 positions matching TRBD2. The sample consisted of peripheral blood mononuclear cells (PBMCs), taken at new diagnosis, from a patient treated with antithyroid drugs. This receptor was identified in a woman aged 25 to 39 with Graves disease. The CDR3: CATRPAGGGSYNEQFF. The CDR3 DNA is TGTGCCACCCGGCCGGCGGGGGGGGGCTCCTACAATGAGCAGTTCTTC.